A single sample is the source of the 27 T cell receptor beta chains below, sequenced in a study of cytomegalovirus exposure and HLA in healthy donors. PCR used 60 Vbeta primers and 13 Jbeta primers. Using immunoSEQ multiplex PCR, the repertoire was profiled, and TCRdb retains in-frame clones only, with some absent. The sample holds around 50,000 clones, over 70% seen once. The sequenced sample consisted of PBMCs. The source is a man in his thirties or forties in good health and CMV-seropositive.

The rearrangement links TRBV30 to TRBJ2-7, with D tentatively TRBD2 (6 bases). CDR1 is GTSNPN and CDR2 is SVGIG in the germline V gene (reference sequence). CDR3 length: 15 residues. V lost 2 bases and J lost 3, with 17 bases in between. The CDR3 protein is CAWSPLLAEFYEQYF. The CDR3 DNA follows: TGTGCCTGGAGTCCGCTTTTAGCGGAGTTCTACGAGCAGTACTTC.

This chain connects TRBV7-3 to TRBJ2-3; TRBD1 agrees at 9 bases. After removal of 6 bases from V and 3 bases from J, the junction contained 4 bases not matched to a gene. The V gene's germline CDR1 is SGHTA and CDR2 FQGTGA. The CDR3 contains 14 residues. Written as DNA, the CDR3 is TGTGCCAGCAGTGGACAGGGGAAAACAGATACGCAGTATTTT. Its translation: CASSGQGKTDTQYF.

The chain employs TRBV16 and TRBJ2-7, with no clear D. Germline V lookup: CDR1 KGHSY, CDR2 FQNENV. The CDR3 is 14 residues long. Trimming took 0 bases from V and 2 from J, leaving 8 bases between them. The CDR3 DNA sequence: TGTGCCAGCAGCCAATCTCAGGTAACCTACGAGCAGTACTTC. Translation gives CASSQSQVTYEQYF.

The rearrangement uses TRBV5-1 and TRBJ2-3, with 8 bases matching TRBD2. Losses at the gene ends were 4 bases for V and 1 base for J; bases not matched to a gene: 5. The CDR3 has 15 amino acids. Germline V CDR1 and CDR2: SGHRS, YFSETQ. Here the CDR3 DNA reads TGCGCCAGCAGCCCGACTAGCGCGCGCACAGATACGCAGTATTTT. Translating it yields CASSPTSARTDTQYF.

V gene TRBV11-2 combines with J gene TRBJ2-7; D unresolved. Trimming removed 2 bases from V and 6 bases from J, with 5 bases in between. Germline CDR1 SGHAT, CDR2 FQNNGV. The length of the CDR3 is 11 residues. DNA of the CDR3: TGTGCCAGCAGCTTATCAGTCGAGCAGTACTTC. Its translation: CASSLSVEQYF. The full variable domain, rest sourced from reference TRBV11-2 and TRBJ2-7, is EAGVAQSPRYKIIEKRQSVAFWCNPISGHATLYWYQQILGQGPKLLIQFQNNGVVDDSQLPKDRFSAERLKGVDSTLKIQPAKLEDSAVYLCASSLSVEQYFGPGTRLTVT.

The chain joins TRBV29-1 to TRBJ1-5, with D unclear. Germline CDR1 is SQVTM and CDR2 is ANQGSEA. The ends were cut back, 5 bases at V and 1 base at J, with 12 bases in the middle. This CDR3 has 14 amino acids. The CDR3 loop reads CSVSGGGSNQPQHF. In nucleotides, the CDR3 is TGCAGCGTTTCGGGAGGAGGAAGCAATCAGCCCCAGCATTTT.

The V call is TRBV7-3, the J call TRBJ1-2, with D tentatively TRBD1 (6 bases). Trimming cost V 4 bases and J 0 bases, with 12 bases left between them. The CDR3 spans 15 residues. CDR1 and CDR2 (germline): SGHTA, FQGTGA. The CDR3 DNA reads as TGTGCCAGCAGCTGGGGGCCGCCGTCTAACTATGGCTACACCTTC. Protein product: CASSWGPPSNYGYTF. The whole variable domain, filled in from reference TRBV7-3 and TRBJ1-2, reads GAGVSQTPSNKVTEKGKYVELRCDPISGHTALYWYRQSLGQGPEFLIYFQGTGAADDSGLPNDRFFAVRPEGSVSTLKIQRTERGDSAVYLCASSWGPPSNYGYTFGSGTRLTVV.

The chain employs TRBV5-1 and TRBJ2-1, with 10 bases fitting TRBD1. Germline V lookup: CDR1 SGHRS, CDR2 YFSETQ. Unmatched junction bases numbered 5, after V lost 4 bases and J lost 4 bases. The CDR3 is 15 residues long. The CDR3 nucleotides are TGCGCCAGCAGCGAGGGACAGGGGATTTACAATGAGCAGTTCTTC. Translated, it gives CASSEGQGIYNEQFF.

V gene TRBV6-5 combines with J gene TRBJ2-3; possible D gene TRBD1, 5 bases. The CDR3 totals 14 residues. Germline V gene data show CDR1 as MNHEY and CDR2 as SVGAGI. V was cut by 6 bases and J by 2 bases, with 12 bases left in between. The CDR3 region has the DNA TGTGCCAGCAGAGGGGTACAGATCACAGATACGCAGTATTTT. Amino acids: CASRGVQITDTQYF.

The chain carries TRBV5-1 and TRBJ2-1, with 9 bases aligning to TRBD1. Germline CDR1 SGHRS, CDR2 YFSETQ. The CDR3 spans 14 residues. The J segment lost 6 bases and the V segment lost 6 bases, leaving 7 bases of the junction unmatched. CDR3 DNA sequence: TGCGCCAGCATTCCCGGGACAGGGTTCAATGAGCAGTTCTTC. It is translated as CASIPGTGFNEQFF.

J is TRBJ2-2 and V is TRBV6-6; the D gene is possibly TRBD1 (6 bases). This CDR3 region has 15 residues. CDR1 is MNHNY and CDR2 is SVGAGI in the germline V gene (reference sequence). The ends were cut back, 4 bases at V and 4 bases at J, with 13 bases in the middle. The CDR3 DNA reads as TGTGCCAGCAGTTTACGACAGGAGATCACCGGGGAGCTGTTTTTT. This gives the protein CASSLRQEITGELFF.

This sequence joins TRBV30 and TRBJ1-5; 7 positions agree with TRBD1. The CDR3 sequence is 15 residues long. Germline values: CDR1 GTSNPN, CDR2 SVGIG (reference sequence). V was clipped by 3 bases and J by 2 bases; unmatched bases: 7. The CDR3 reads CAWRETGLRNQPQHF. The CDR3 region has the DNA TGTGCCTGGAGGGAGACAGGGCTCCGCAATCAGCCCCAGCATTTT.

The chain couples TRBV5-1 to TRBJ1-4; TRBD1 matches at 8 bases. The CDR3 is 14 residues long. Trimming removed 7 bases from V and 0 bases from J; junction bases left unmatched: 2. Germline lookup yields CDR1 SGHRS and CDR2 YFSETQ. The CDR3 loop reads CASGQGATNEKLFF. As DNA, the CDR3 is TGCGCCAGCGGACAGGGAGCAACTAATGAAAAACTGTTTTTT.

This sequence joins TRBV27 and TRBJ2-4; 9 nucleotides agree with TRBD1. The CDR3 spans 16 residues. The J segment lost 1 base and the V segment lost 3 bases, leaving 4 bases of the junction unmatched. Germline CDR1 is MNHEY and CDR2 is SMNVEV (reference sequence). CDR3 amino acids: CASSFRQGGAKNIQYF. The CDR3 DNA follows: TGTGCCAGCAGTTTCCGACAGGGGGGCGCCAAAAACATTCAGTACTTC.

This clone is a singleton in its sample. CDR3 amino acids: CASSPLYNEQFF. CDR3 in DNA: TGCGCCAGCAGCCCTCTCTACAATGAGCAGTTCTTC. The chain uses TRBV5-1 and TRBJ2-1; D unresolved. The CDR3 extends over 12 amino acids. Trimming took 4 bases from V and 3 from J, leaving 5 bases between them. Germline V gene lookup returns CDR1 SGHRS and CDR2 YFSETQ.

This sequence joins TRBV6-4 and TRBJ2-3, with 7 positions matching TRBD2. The CDR3 has 14 amino acids. Per the germline V gene, CDR1 is MRHNA and CDR2 is SNTAGT. With 4 bases clipped from V and 1 base from J, the junction kept 2 bases outside the gene matches. The CDR3 is CASSVTSGTDTQYF. The DNA of the CDR3 is TGTGCCAGCAGTGTTACTAGCGGCACAGATACGCAGTATTTT.

The chain recombines TRBV7-9 with TRBJ1-3; 9 nucleotides line up with TRBD1. Trimming at V came to 10 bases and at J to 1 base, leaving 5 bases not matched to a gene. Germline-derived CDR1 and CDR2 are SEHNR and FQNEAQ (reference sequence). The CDR3 length is 14 residues. CDR3 DNA: TGTGCCACGGGGGGGACAGGGTCTGGAAACACCATATATTTT. Amino acid sequence: CATGGTGSGNTIYF.

V is TRBV29-1 and J is TRBJ1-2; D not resolved. Germline V gene lookup returns CDR1 SQVTM and CDR2 ANQGSEA. This CDR3 has 11 amino acids. Trimming cost V 8 bases and J 5 bases, with 12 bases left between them. CDR3 DNA: TGCAGCCATCAGAGGCAGTATGGCTACACCTTC. Protein: CSHQRQYGYTF. Full variable domain (outside the CDR3, taken from reference TRBV29-1 and TRBJ1-2): SAVISQKPSRDICQRGTSLTIQCQVDSQVTMMFWYRQQPGQSLTLIATANQGSEATYESGFVIDKFPISRPNLTFSTLTVSNMSPEDSSIYLCSHQRQYGYTFGSGTRLTVV.

This rearrangement joins TRBV5-1 to TRBJ1-1; D not resolved. CDR3 length: 15 residues. The V and J ends lost 0 bases and 3 bases respectively, with 12 bases between them. Germline V gene data show CDR1 as SGHRS and CDR2 as YFSETQ. As DNA, the CDR3 is TGCGCCAGCAGCTTGGAGTGGGGAGCGGACACTGAAGCTTTCTTT. Translated, it gives CASSLEWGADTEAFF.

The chain recombines TRBV9 with TRBJ2-1; TRBD2 is a possible D gene (6 bases). Trimming shortened V by 3 bases and J by 6 bases, and 16 bases separated the two germline ends. Per germline, CDR1 SGDLS and CDR2 YYNGEE. The CDR3 is 15 amino acids. The CDR3 loop is CASSATGAPPNEQFF. The CDR3 region has the DNA TGTGCCAGCAGCGCGACGGGAGCCCCACCCAATGAGCAGTTCTTC.

The chain uses TRBV9 and TRBJ1-4, with unresolved D. V lost 10 bases and J lost 3, with 16 bases in between. This CDR3 comprises 14 residues. Germline lookup yields CDR1 SGDLS and CDR2 YYNGEE. The CDR3 here is CAPRPGMSNEKLFF. The CDR3 region has the DNA TGTGCCCCGCGACCGGGGATGTCTAATGAAAAACTGTTTTTT.

The genes are TRBV28 and TRBJ1-5, with 9 bases aligning to TRBD1. Trimming at V came to 6 bases and at J to 4 bases, leaving 4 bases not matched to a gene. This CDR3 is built from 14 residues. In germline, CDR1 is MDHEN, CDR2 SYDVKM. The CDR3 sequence: CASSLGQGNQPQHF. CDR3 nucleotide sequence: TGTGCCAGCAGCCTAGGACAGGGGAATCAGCCCCAGCATTTT.

This clone was detected a few times. The J gene is TRBJ2-7, the V gene TRBV4-1; 14 bases fit TRBD2. CDR3 length: 17 residues. Germline assignment: CDR1 MGHRA and CDR2 YSYEKL. Trimming took 3 bases from V and 2 from J; bases not matched to a gene: 6. CDR3 region: CASSQTGTSGGAYEQYF. CDR3 DNA sequence: TGCGCCAGCAGCCAGACCGGGACTAGCGGGGGAGCCTACGAGCAGTACTTC.

Only a few counts were recorded for this clone. The chain has TRBV5-1 and TRBJ1-4, with TRBD1 as a possible D gene (6 bases). Trimming pared 6 bases from V and 0 bases from J, leaving 12 bases between. The CDR3 sequence is 15 residues long. The germline V gene has CDR1 SGHRS and CDR2 YFSETQ. CDR3 amino acids: CASNSGTPTNEKLFF. The CDR3 DNA follows: TGCGCCAGCAACTCGGGGACACCAACTAATGAAAAACTGTTTTTT.

This clone was observed once. The DNA of the CDR3 is TGTGCCAGCAGCTTCCGGGACAGGTCCAATGAAAAACTGTTTTTT. Its protein is CASSFRDRSNEKLFF. This sequence joins TRBV11-2 and TRBJ1-4; 8 bases map to TRBD1. CDR1 is SGHAT, CDR2 FQNNGV, per germline. The CDR3 covers 15 residues. The J segment lost 5 bases and the V segment lost 3 bases, leaving 5 bases of the junction unmatched.

The V gene is TRBV19, the J gene TRBJ1-5; TRBD1 matches at 11 bases. Germline values: CDR1 LNHDA, CDR2 SQIVND (reference sequence). The CDR3 has 13 amino acids. The J segment lost 7 bases and the V segment lost 10 bases, leaving 6 bases of the junction unmatched. The CDR3 DNA reads as TGTGCCACCCGGGACAGGGGGAACCAGCCCCAGCATTTT. Translated: CATRDRGNQPQHF.

J is TRBJ1-5 and V is TRBV27; D unresolved. The CDR3 extends over 15 amino acids. CDR1 MNHEY and CDR2 SMNVEV come from the germline V gene (reference sequence). V lost 4 bases to trimming and J lost 2 bases, with 12 bases between them. The CDR3 DNA sequence: TGTGCCAGCAGTTCCCCTCACCTAGGCAATCAGCCCCAGCATTTT. Its translation is CASSSPHLGNQPQHF.